The next 3 T cell receptor beta chains were all read from a single sample in a study of PD-L1 blockade in urothelial cancer. Produced via immunoSEQ multiplex PCR; TCRdb's table is partial and in-frame only. The sample shows around 130,000 clones, about four fifths of them seen only once. As for time point: pretreatment peripheral blood. The starting material was PBMCs, obtained around atezolizumab (anti-PD-L1) treatment. The source of these receptors is a man aged 50 to 59 with urothelial cancer.

This clone was seen many times. Other DNA sequences in the same sample also yield this CDR3. This rearrangement joins TRBV7-9 to TRBJ2-7; no clear D. Germline CDR1 and CDR2: SEHNR and FQNEAQ (reference sequence). This CDR3 region has 11 residues. V lost 5 bases, J lost 4 bases, and 6 bases lay in between. For the CDR3, the DNA is TGTGCCAGCAGCAGAGATTACGAGCAGTACTTC. Translating it yields CASSRDYEQYF.

V gene TRBV27 combines with J gene TRBJ1-6; 11 bases fit TRBD1. The CDR3 covers 15 residues. V lost 8 bases and J lost 6; bases outside the gene matches: 6. Per germline, CDR1 MNHEY and CDR2 SMNVEV (reference sequence). The CDR3 loop reads CASGTGGLINSPLHF. CDR3 nucleotides: TGTGCCAGCGGGACAGGGGGACTCATTAATTCACCCCTCCACTTT.

The V and J genes are TRBV7-8 and TRBJ1-5, with D possibly TRBD1 on 5 matching bases. Trimming stripped 3 bases from V and 7 bases from J, with 10 bases between. Germline CDR1 SGHVS, CDR2 FQNEAQ. This CDR3 has 13 residues. The CDR3 DNA reads TGTGCCAGCAGCTTCCAGGGTCGACAGCCCCAGCATTTT. This translates into CASSFQGRQPQHF.